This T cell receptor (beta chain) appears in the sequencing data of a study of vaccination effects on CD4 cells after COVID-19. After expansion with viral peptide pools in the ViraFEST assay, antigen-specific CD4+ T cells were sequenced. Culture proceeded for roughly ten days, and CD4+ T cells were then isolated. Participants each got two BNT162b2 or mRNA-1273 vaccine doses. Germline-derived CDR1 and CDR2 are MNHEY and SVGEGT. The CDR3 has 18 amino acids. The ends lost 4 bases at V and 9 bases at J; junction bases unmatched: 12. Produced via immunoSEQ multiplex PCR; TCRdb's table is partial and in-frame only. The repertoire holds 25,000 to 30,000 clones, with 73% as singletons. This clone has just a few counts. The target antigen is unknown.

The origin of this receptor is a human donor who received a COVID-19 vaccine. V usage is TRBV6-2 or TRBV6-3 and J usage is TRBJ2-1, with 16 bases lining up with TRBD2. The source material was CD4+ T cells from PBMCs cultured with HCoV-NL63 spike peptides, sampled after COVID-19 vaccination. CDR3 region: CASSCASGTSGGACEQFF. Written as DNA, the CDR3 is TGTGCCAGCAGTTGCGCCTCCGGGACTAGCGGGGGGGCCTGTGAGCAGTTCTTC.